This is a list of T cell receptor beta chains from one sample in a study of blood T cell repertoires in COVID-19. Clones were read by immunoSEQ multiplex PCR, and TCRdb kept only the in-frame ones, dropping some. The sample carries 200,000 or so clones, 84% recorded once. Sequencing was done on a sample of peripheral blood. These receptors were collected from a human donor in a cohort sampled during active COVID-19. Both conserved end residues are part of each CDR3. A D gene is named only where the DNA matches it firmly. Size is omitted from some rows. Given values are once, few, many or a class for expanded clones.

d_call clone_size j_call v_call cdr3_nt cdr3_aa
NA few TRBJ2-1 TRBV4-1 TGCGCCAGCAGCCAAGTGGGTGTCGCGGTAGGAGCGAATGAGCAGTTCTTC CASSQVGVAVGANEQFF
TRBD1 NA TRBJ2-7 TRBV28 TGTGCCAGCAGTCCCCGGGACAGGCCTACCTACGAGCAGTACTTC CASSPRDRPTYEQYF
NA NA TRBJ2-1 TRBV24-1 TGTGCCACCAGTGATCCCCTATTAAAACTCTACAATGAGCAGTTCTTC CATSDPLLKLYNEQFF
TRBD1 once TRBJ2-7 TRBV28 TGTGCCAGCAGGAGGGACAGGTCCGAGCAGTACTTC CASRRDRSEQYF
TRBD1 NA TRBJ2-7 TRBV7-8 TGTGCCAGCAGCTTATTTTACAGGGGGCCTAACGAGCAGTACTTC CASSLFYRGPNEQYF
TRBD2 NA TRBJ2-2 TRBV7-9 TGTGCCAGCAGCTTTGGTACCCCGCTCGGGACTAGTTATGGGGAGCTGTTTTTT CASSFGTPLGTSYGELFF
TRBD2 NA TRBJ2-1 TRBV19 TGTGCCAGTAGTGACGGGACTAGCGGACTAATTTACAATGAGCAGTTCTTC CASSDGTSGLIYNEQFF
TRBD1 NA TRBJ1-1 TRBV19 TGTGCCGCCCGGGACAGGGGGGTCACTGAAGCTTTCTTT CAARDRGVTEAFF
NA NA TRBJ2-7 TRBV5-4 TGTGCCAGCAGCCCCAGGGGGGCTGGCTACGAGCAGTACTTC CASSPRGAGYEQYF
TRBD2 NA TRBJ2-1 TRBV6-4 TGTGCCAGCAGTGCAAGGACTAGCGGCCAGGGTGAGCAGTTCTTC CASSARTSGQGEQFF
NA NA TRBJ2-6 TRBV3-1/TRBV3-2 TGTGCCAGCAGCCCTTCAGTGCTCTCTGGGGCCAACGTCCTGACTTTC CASSPSVLSGANVLTF
NA NA TRBJ2-2 TRBV27 TGTGCCAGCAGTTTTAGTGTTTTCGGGTTGGGCACCGGGGAGCTGTTTTTT CASSFSVFGLGTGELFF
TRBD2 NA TRBJ2-7 TRBV5-6 TGTGCCAGCAGCTCCGGACTAGCGGGAAGAACCTACGAGCAGTACTTC CASSSGLAGRTYEQYF
TRBD1 NA TRBJ1-6 TRBV12-3/TRBV12-4 TGTGCCAGCAGTGGGACAGGGGGTTCACCCCTCCACTTT CASSGTGGSPLHF
TRBD2 NA TRBJ2-3 TRBV6-2/TRBV6-3 TGTGCCAGCAGCCCGGGACTAGAAGCAGATACGCAGTATTTT CASSPGLEADTQYF
NA NA TRBJ1-1 TRBV3-1/TRBV3-2 TGTGCCAGCAGCCAAGATAAGTTCAGGAACACTGAAGCTTTCTTT CASSQDKFRNTEAFF
NA once TRBJ2-2 TRBV9 TGTGCCAGCAGCGTAGGGGCAGGGAACACCGGGGAGCTGTTTTTT CASSVGAGNTGELFF
TRBD2 NA TRBJ2-7 TRBV6-5 TGTGCCAGCAGTTACTCTCCGGGACTAGCTCCCTACGAGCAGTACTTC CASSYSPGLAPYEQYF
TRBD2 NA TRBJ2-5 TRBV28 TGTGCCAGCAGTTTAAGCGGGGCCGGAGAGACCCAGTACTTC CASSLSGAGETQYF
NA NA TRBJ1-4 TRBV11-2 TGTGCCAGCAGCCCTTGGCCTAAACGGAGTGAAAAACTGTTTTTT CASSPWPKRSEKLFF
NA few TRBJ2-5 TRBV4-1 TGCGCCAGCAGCCAAGTGGGCAGGGAAGAAACCCAGTACTTC CASSQVGREETQYF
TRBD1 NA TRBJ1-1 TRBV6-6 TGTGCCAGCAGTTTAAATACAGGGGGCACTGAAGCTTTCTTT CASSLNTGGTEAFF
NA NA TRBJ1-1 TRBV5-1 TGCGCCAGCAGCTTACAGGAACCGCTCACTGAAGCTTTCTTT CASSLQEPLTEAFF
TRBD2 many TRBJ2-5 TRBV5-1 TGCGCCAGCAGCGACGGACTAGCGGGAGGAGTAGGGGAGACCCAGTACTTC CASSDGLAGGVGETQYF
TRBD1 NA TRBJ1-2 TRBV28 TGTGCCAGCTGGGACAGGGCTAACTATGGCTACACCTTC CASWDRANYGYTF
TRBD1 NA TRBJ1-5 TRBV18 TGTGCCAGCTCACCAAGATCAGGACAGGGGAGGCAGCCCCAGCATTTT CASSPRSGQGRQPQHF
TRBD1 NA TRBJ2-7 TRBV24-1 TGTGCCACCAGTGACCCGGGACAGGGAAACTACGAGCAGTACTTC CATSDPGQGNYEQYF
NA NA TRBJ1-1 TRBV6-4 TGTGCCAGCAGTGAGAAGGGTAGCGGCACTGAAGCTTTCTTT CASSEKGSGTEAFF
NA NA TRBJ2-5 TRBV5-6 TGTGCCAGCAGCGGAGCTCATGGGCAAGAGACCCAGTACTTC CASSGAHGQETQYF
TRBD2 NA TRBJ2-3 TRBV5-1 TGCGCCAGCAGCTTGGACCAGCGGGGTGGGACAGATACGCAGTATTTT CASSLDQRGGTDTQYF
NA once TRBJ2-3 TRBV4-1 TGCGCCAGCAGCCAAGGGGCCGGGGGTGATACGCAGTATTTT CASSQGAGGDTQYF
NA NA TRBJ2-1 TRBV24-1 TGTGCCACCAGTGATGACACAGAAATGGTGGCCAATGAGCAGTTCTTC CATSDDTEMVANEQFF
TRBD1 NA TRBJ1-6 TRBV15 TGTGCCACCAGCAGAGTGCCGGGACAGGGTCGTTCACCCCTCCACTTT CATSRVPGQGRSPLHF
TRBD1 many TRBJ1-1 TRBV27 TGTGCCAGCAGTAACAGGGGGGTAAACACTGAAGCTTTCTTT CASSNRGVNTEAFF
NA NA TRBJ1-6 TRBV27 TGTGCCAGCCGCTCGAGGAATTCACCCCTCCACTTT CASRSRNSPLHF
TRBD1 NA TRBJ2-2 TRBV5-6 TGTGCCAGCAGCCACCGGACAGGGGACACCGGGGAGCTGTTTTTT CASSHRTGDTGELFF
TRBD2 once TRBJ2-3 TRBV24-1 TGTGCCACCAGCCGGCTAGCGGGAGGTACAGATACGCAGTATTTT CATSRLAGGTDTQYF
NA NA TRBJ1-2 TRBV3-1/TRBV3-2 TGTGCCAGCAGCCAAGATTTCAGCAGCGACAACTATGGCTACACCTTC CASSQDFSSDNYGYTF
NA NA TRBJ2-5 TRBV4-1 TGCGCCAGCAGCCAAGTGGAGGGAGCAGAGACCCAGTACTTC CASSQVEGAETQYF
TRBD1 NA TRBJ1-1 TRBV29-1 TGCAGCACAGACAGGGGGAACACTGAAGCTTTCTTT CSTDRGNTEAFF
TRBD1 NA TRBJ1-6 TRBV6-5 TGTGCCAGCAGTTACTCGCTGACAGGGGATTCACCCCTCCACTTT CASSYSLTGDSPLHF
TRBD1 once TRBJ2-5 TRBV18 TGTGCCAGCTCACCACCGAAGGGACAGCAAGAGACCCAGTACTTC CASSPPKGQQETQYF
TRBD1 NA TRBJ2-1 TRBV7-9 TGTGCCAGCAGAACGGGACAGGGGGCGCATGGTCAGTTCTTC CASRTGQGAHGQFF
NA NA TRBJ2-7 TRBV28 TGTGCCAGCATCCGGGGGGCCAGTTACGAGCAGTACTTC CASIRGASYEQYF
NA NA TRBJ2-2 TRBV7-2 TGTGCCAGCAGCTTCTCCCGCGGGGAGCTGTTTTTT CASSFSRGELFF
TRBD1 NA TRBJ1-3 TRBV3-1/TRBV3-2 TGTGCCAGCAGCCCGACCATACAGGGGGACCTTGGAAACACCATATATTTT CASSPTIQGDLGNTIYF
NA NA TRBJ2-6 TRBV6-6 TGTGCCAGCAGTTACATTCGGTCTGGGGCCAACGTCCTGACTTTC CASSYIRSGANVLTF
TRBD1 once TRBJ1-1 TRBV4-1 TGCGCCAGCAGCCAAGCCGGACAGGCCGACACTGAAGCTTTCTTT CASSQAGQADTEAFF
TRBD1 NA TRBJ1-2 TRBV14 TGTGCCAGCAGCCAAGATTTGGGACAGGAGACGTCTAACTATGGCTACACCTTC CASSQDLGQETSNYGYTF
TRBD1 NA TRBJ2-2 TRBV5-4 TGTGCCAGCTTGCCGGGACAGGGAGACGCGAACACCGGGGAGCTGTTTTTT CASLPGQGDANTGELFF
NA few TRBJ2-5 TRBV27 TGTGCCAGCAGTTTAATGGGGACATTTCGCCAAGAGACCCAGTACTTC CASSLMGTFRQETQYF